The entry below gives a single TCR beta chain sequence along with its context. Possible read error: a much larger clone is one base away. The source of the sample is a study of CD8+CD57+ T cells in acquired aplastic anemia. Patients who underwent sequencing had shown CD8+CD57+ cell expansion by flow cytometry. The template for TCR beta VDJ and CDR3 sequence profiling was genomic DNA. Each CDR3 protein is one row after TCRdb ran MiXCR on the reads. Here the sample spans hundreds of thousands of distinct CDR3 sequences, around half being singletons. The CDR3 has 15 amino acids. CDR1 is MNHEY, CDR2 SMNVEV, per germline (reference sequence).

This TCR was recovered from a human donor with aplastic anemia. The chain recombines TRBV27 with TRBJ1-6; D is possibly TRBD1 (6 bases). Sequencing input: sorted CD4+, CD8+, or CD8+CD57+ T cells (not recorded which) from PBMCs. The DNA of the CDR3 is TGTGCCAGCAGTTTAACTTCAGGGGTTAATTCACCCCCCCACTTT. This gives the protein CASSLTSGVNSPPHF.